These 30 T cell receptor beta chains were sequenced from one sample in a study of vaccination and CD4 T cells after COVID-19. Cultured CD4+ T-cell DNA underwent Oncomine TCR Beta short-read sequencing. TCRdb ran MiXCR on the PCR reads and lists one entry per CDR3 protein. The sample consists of approximately 21,000 distinct CDR3 sequences, 43% of them appearing once. Stated time point: late sampling 161 to 241 days after vaccination in a few convalescent patients. Treatment denoted: approximately 9-day PBMC culture with coronavirus spike peptide pools or control peptides (ViraFEST assay). No cognate antigen is known for these TCRs. Sequencing used CD4+ T cells from blood, cultured in vitro, obtained about 7 months after SARS-CoV-2 vaccination. These receptors were collected from a human donor who had recovered from COVID-19.

V gene TRBV25-1 combines with J gene TRBJ2-3; a possible D gene is TRBD1 (5 bases). V was shortened by 6 bases and J by 2 bases, with 6 bases between the two germline ends. Germline V lookup: CDR1 MGHDK, CDR2 SYGVNS. The CDR3 has 12 amino acids. DNA for the CDR3: TGTGCCAGCAGGGACAACACAGATACGCAGTATTTT. This translates into CASRDNTDTQYF.

There are a few counts of this clonotype. The V gene is TRBV15, the J gene TRBJ2-5; D unresolved. V was trimmed by 2 bases and J by 1 base, leaving 17 bases between them. The CDR3 covers 17 residues. Per germline, CDR1 LNHNV and CDR2 YYDKDF (reference sequence). In DNA, the CDR3 is TGTGCCACCAGCAGAAAGTTGGGCAGCCAGCTCCAAGAGACCCAGTACTTC. Residues: CATSRKLGSQLQETQYF.

This chain connects TRBV24-1 to TRBJ2-2; 10 positions match TRBD2. Germline trimming cut 2 bases from V and 1 base from J; bases unmatched to any gene: 3. Germline V gene lookup returns CDR1 KGHDR and CDR2 SFDVKD. The CDR3 is 17 residues long. The CDR3 DNA reads TGTGCCACCAGTGATTACGGACTAGCGGTGAACACCGGGGAGCTGTTTTTT. Translation: CATSDYGLAVNTGELFF.

This clonotype has only a few counts. The J gene is TRBJ2-5, the V gene TRBV19, with D hard to call. CDR1 is LNHDA, CDR2 SQIVND, per germline (reference sequence). V lost 3 bases to trimming and J lost 0 bases, with 5 bases between them. This CDR3 comprises 13 residues. The CDR3 DNA follows: TGTGCCAGTAGTATGAACAACCAAGAGACCCAGTACTTC. Encoded protein: CASSMNNQETQYF. Full variable domain (remainder filled in from reference TRBV19 and TRBJ2-5): DGGITQSPKYLFRKEGQNVTLSCEQNLNHDAMYWYRQDPGQGLRLIYYSQIVNDFQKGDIAEGYSVSREKKESFPLTVTSAQKNPTAFYLCASSMNNQETQYFGPGTRLLVL.

This clonotype was seen just once. The chain combines TRBV20-1 with TRBJ2-7, with D uncertain. Germline V lookup: CDR1 DFQATT, CDR2 SNEGSKA (reference sequence). The CDR3 runs to 13 residues. Trimming left V 3 bases short and J 4 bases short, with 13 bases between. CDR3 DNA sequence: TGCAGTGCTAGTTTTAGGAGTCGTTACGAGCAGTACTTC. Translating it yields CSASFRSRYEQYF.

This clonotype was counted a single time. The V call is TRBV2, the J call TRBJ1-5; 7 bases match TRBD1. V shed 6 bases and J 0 bases; nucleotides not matched to a gene: 5. This CDR3 region has 15 residues. Germline assignment: CDR1 SNHLY and CDR2 FYNNEI. CDR3 residues: CASSRQGDSNQPQHF. In DNA, the CDR3 is TGTGCCAGCAGCCGACAGGGAGATAGCAATCAGCCCCAGCATTTT.

The chain is built from TRBV20-1 and TRBJ1-5, with D tentatively TRBD1 (5 bases). CDR3 length: 14 residues. Trimming pared 5 bases from V and 4 bases from J, leaving 15 bases between. Looked up from germline, CDR1 is DFQATT and CDR2 is SNEGSKA (reference sequence). The chain's CDR3 is CSAPQTDPNQPQHF. The CDR3 nucleotides read TGCAGTGCTCCTCAGACAGACCCAAATCAGCCCCAGCATTTT.

The rearrangement joins TRBV20-1 to TRBJ2-1; 14 bases match TRBD2. This CDR3 is 18 amino acids long. V lost 6 bases, J lost 0 bases, and 10 bases stayed unmatched. Germline CDR1 DFQATT, CDR2 SNEGSKA (reference sequence). CDR3 in amino acids: CSAPRTSGRLSSYNEQFF. The CDR3 DNA is TGCAGTGCCCCAAGGACTAGCGGGAGGCTTAGCTCCTACAATGAGCAGTTCTTC.

CDR3 nucleotide sequence: TGCAGTACTTACAGGGGATTAGGCAATCAGCCCCAGCATTTT. Encoded protein: CSTYRGLGNQPQHF. The chain carries TRBV20-1 and TRBJ1-5; TRBD1 agrees at 7 bases. This CDR3 contains 14 residues. Germline CDR1 and CDR2: DFQATT and SNEGSKA (reference sequence). Trimming took 8 bases from V and 2 from J; bases not matched to a gene: 9.

The chain employs TRBV20-1 and TRBJ2-5; D assignment may be TRBD1 or TRBD2 (5 bases each). Germline assignment: CDR1 DFQATT and CDR2 SNEGSKA (reference sequence). The CDR3 length is 13 residues. The ends were cut back, 5 bases at V and 5 bases at J, with 15 bases in the middle. The CDR3, as DNA: TGCAGTGCTCGGACGGGGACCCGGGAGACCCAGTACTTC. This sequence encodes CSARTGTRETQYF.

A few counts support this clonotype. V and J are TRBV20-1 and TRBJ2-3; unclear D gene. The CDR3 runs 10 residues. Germline V gives CDR1 DFQATT, CDR2 SNEGSKA (reference sequence). V lost 4 bases to trimming and J lost 6 bases, with 5 bases between them. Here the CDR3 reads CSANGDTQYF. The CDR3 DNA is TGCAGTGCTAATGGGGATACGCAGTATTTT.

This clonotype has a handful of counts. The CDR3 loop is CSARKDRGTDTQYF. CDR3 coding DNA: TGCAGTGCTAGAAAGGATCGGGGCACAGATACGCAGTATTTT. The chain recombines TRBV20-1 with TRBJ2-3, with D unclear. CDR3 length: 14 amino acids. The V and J ends lost 2 bases and 1 base respectively, with 10 bases between them. Germline V lookup: CDR1 DFQATT, CDR2 SNEGSKA (reference sequence).

This clonotype has more than one count but fewer than ten. This sequence joins TRBV6-1 and TRBJ2-3; 8 bases align to TRBD2. The CDR3 is 15 residues long. The germline gives CDR1 MNHNS, CDR2 SASEGT. V dropped 7 bases and J dropped 4; count of bases not matched to a gene: 10. Here the CDR3 reads CASTKRETPADTQYF. Written as DNA, the CDR3 is TGTGCCAGCACAAAGCGGGAGACCCCCGCAGATACGCAGTATTTT.

V is TRBV21-1 and J is TRBJ2-7; whether TRBD2, the table's D call, matches the DNA was not checked. TRBV21-1 is designated a pseudogene. The CDR3 is made up of 13 amino acids. The CDR3 bases are TGTGCCACTTATAGCGGGAGGATGTACGAGCAGTACTTC. This gives the protein CATYSGRMYEQYF.

This clonotype was found once. The chain combines TRBV4-1 with TRBJ2-7; D is perhaps TRBD1 or TRBD2 (5 bases each). This CDR3 comprises 16 residues. Germline CDR1 is MGHRA and CDR2 is YSYEKL. Between the trimmed V and J ends, which lost 2 bases and 3 bases, there was a span of 17 bases. The CDR3 coding sequence is TGCGCCAGCAGCCAAACCGGGACCGAAAAGTTCTACGAGCAGTACTTC. Its translation is CASSQTGTEKFYEQYF.

A few counts support this clonotype. The rearrangement links TRBV6-6 to TRBJ2-3; possible D gene TRBD1, 6 bases. The germline V gene has CDR1 MNHNY and CDR2 SVGAGI (reference sequence). The CDR3 runs to 14 residues. V was pared by 4 bases and J by 1 base, with 9 bases between. The CDR3 protein is CASSFRTGTDTQYF. In nucleotides, the CDR3 is TGTGCCAGCAGTTTCCGGACAGGCACAGATACGCAGTATTTT.

The rearrangement uses TRBV29-1 and TRBJ2-1; no clear D gene. V was pared by 4 bases and J by 0 bases, with 7 bases between. Germline V CDR1 and CDR2: SQVTM, ANQGSEA. The CDR3 loop spans 13 amino acids. Here the CDR3 DNA reads TGCAGCGTTGCAACTGACTCCTACAATGAGCAGTTCTTC. Translated: CSVATDSYNEQFF.

The J gene is TRBJ2-3, the V gene TRBV7-2, with no clear D. Germline loops: CDR1 SGHTA, CDR2 FQGNSA. There are 12 residues in the CDR3. Trimming took off 0 bases at V and 4 bases at J, with 2 bases between the two ends. For the CDR3, the DNA is TGTGCCAGCAGCTTAGCTGCAGATACGCAGTATTTT. Translation gives CASSLAADTQYF.

The sample holds a few counts of this clonotype. The CDR3 bases are TGTGCCAGCAGCTTTAGCGGGAGCGGGGGTAATGAGCAGTTCTTC. Protein product: CASSFSGSGGNEQFF. This chain joins TRBV7-2 and TRBJ2-1; 9 bases fit TRBD2. Germline CDR1 SGHTA, CDR2 FQGNSA. The CDR3 sequence is 15 residues long. Trimming took 3 bases from V and 7 from J; bases not matched to a gene: 7.

The chain recombines TRBV10-3 with TRBJ2-3, with a possible D match to TRBD2 (6 bases). V was shortened by 3 bases and J by 5 bases, with 9 bases between the two germline ends. The germline V gene encodes CDR1 ENHRY and CDR2 SYGVKD. The CDR3 is 13 amino acids. The CDR3 is CAISDPGRDTQYF. CDR3 nucleotide sequence: TGTGCCATCAGTGACCCCGGGAGAGATACGCAGTATTTT.

In its sample, this clonotype was seen a few times. V gene TRBV4-1 combines with J gene TRBJ2-1; tentative D call: TRBD1 (6 bases). The V end was cut by 3 bases, the J end by 8 bases, with 8 bases between. The CDR3 contains 12 residues. Germline lookup yields CDR1 MGHRA and CDR2 YSYEKL. CDR3 sequence reads: CASSHRGDEQFF. CDR3 DNA: TGCGCCAGCAGCCACAGGGGCGATGAGCAGTTCTTC.

This clonotype was counted only a few times. The chain uses TRBV20-1 and TRBJ2-7; TRBD2 matches 10 bases. This CDR3 has 16 amino acids. Germline V CDR1 and CDR2: DFQATT, SNEGSKA (reference sequence). The V and J ends lost 3 bases and 2 bases, in that order; junction bases with no gene match: 10. The CDR3 loop reads CSASLINLAGAYEQYF. In DNA form, the CDR3 reads TGCAGTGCTAGCCTAATCAACCTAGCGGGAGCCTACGAGCAGTACTTC.

In nucleotides, the CDR3 is TGCAGTGCTGGACCTACCGGGAGGGACTACAATGAGCAGTTCTTC. Its translation: CSAGPTGRDYNEQFF. The chain carries TRBV20-1 and TRBJ2-1; 8 positions match TRBD2. The CDR3 is made up of 15 amino acids. With V trimmed by 5 bases and J by 3 bases, 9 bases remained unmatched. Germline V gives CDR1 DFQATT, CDR2 SNEGSKA (reference sequence).

This rearrangement joins TRBV7-3 to TRBJ2-1, with 10 bases lining up with TRBD2. The CDR3 has 17 residues. V shed 6 bases and J 7 bases; nucleotides not matched to a gene: 15. Germline V gene sequence: CDR1 SGHTA, CDR2 FQGTGA. CDR3 loop: CASSGGLAGARGNEQFF. In DNA form, the CDR3 reads TGTGCCAGCAGTGGGGGCCTAGCGGGAGCACGTGGAAATGAGCAGTTCTTC.

Here the CDR3 DNA reads TGTGCCAGCAGCCTTAGCGGGAGGGAGCAGTTCTTC. Residues: CASSLSGREQFF. This rearrangement joins TRBV6-1 to TRBJ2-1, with 10 positions matching TRBD2. V trimming: 6 bases; J trimming: 10 bases; junction bases outside the gene matches: 3. Germline V CDR1 and CDR2: MNHNS, SASEGT. The CDR3 extends over 12 amino acids.

The CDR3: CASKVPGGRPFGETQYF. In DNA form, the CDR3 reads TGCGCCAGCAAAGTCCCTGGCGGGAGGCCCTTTGGGGAGACCCAGTACTTC. V gene TRBV10-1 combines with J gene TRBJ2-5; TRBD2 agrees at 8 bases. The CDR3 has 17 amino acids. With 7 bases clipped from V and 5 bases from J, the junction kept 18 bases outside the gene matches. Germline V gene sequence: CDR1 WNHNN, CDR2 SYGVQD (reference sequence).

Turning to this clonotype: This sequence may be a read error, since a much larger clone differs from it by one base. V usage is TRBV15 and J usage is TRBJ2-7, with a possible D match to TRBD2 (7 bases). Germline CDR1 is LNHNV and CDR2 is YYDKDF (reference sequence). The CDR3 is made up of 16 amino acids. The chain's CDR3 is CATNRGPWGGGDRQYF. CDR3 in DNA: TGTGCCACCAACAGAGGACCATGGGGAGGGGGAGACAGGCAGTACTTC.

This clonotype was recorded a few times. CDR3 residues: CSARPLTREEADTQYF. Here the CDR3 DNA reads TGCAGTGCTAGACCATTAACGCGGGAGGAGGCAGATACGCAGTATTTT. The rearrangement links TRBV20-1 to TRBJ2-3; 8 nucleotides match TRBD2. Germline CDR1 DFQATT, CDR2 SNEGSKA (reference sequence). The V and J ends lost 2 bases and 4 bases, in that order; junction bases with no gene match: 11. The CDR3 consists of 16 residues.

The V and J genes are TRBV4-1 and TRBJ2-3; possible D gene TRBD2, 5 bases. Looked up from germline, CDR1 is MGHRA and CDR2 is YSYEKL. The CDR3 length is 15 residues. The V end lost 4 bases, the J end lost 8 bases, and 19 bases lay between the germline ends. CDR3 amino acids: CASSLPGGPLGTQYF. CDR3 sequence (DNA): TGCGCCAGCAGCCTTCCAGGAGGCCCGTTGGGTACGCAGTATTTT.

The V gene is TRBV20-1, the J gene TRBJ2-5; D might be TRBD1 or TRBD2, each matching 5 bases. The length of the CDR3 is 14 residues. V lost 3 bases and J 2 bases, leaving 13 bases between the germline ends. The germline gives CDR1 DFQATT, CDR2 SNEGSKA (reference sequence). The CDR3 nucleotides read TGCAGTGCTAGCAGGGAGTTACCTCAAGAGACCCAGTACTTC. Translating gives CSASRELPQETQYF.